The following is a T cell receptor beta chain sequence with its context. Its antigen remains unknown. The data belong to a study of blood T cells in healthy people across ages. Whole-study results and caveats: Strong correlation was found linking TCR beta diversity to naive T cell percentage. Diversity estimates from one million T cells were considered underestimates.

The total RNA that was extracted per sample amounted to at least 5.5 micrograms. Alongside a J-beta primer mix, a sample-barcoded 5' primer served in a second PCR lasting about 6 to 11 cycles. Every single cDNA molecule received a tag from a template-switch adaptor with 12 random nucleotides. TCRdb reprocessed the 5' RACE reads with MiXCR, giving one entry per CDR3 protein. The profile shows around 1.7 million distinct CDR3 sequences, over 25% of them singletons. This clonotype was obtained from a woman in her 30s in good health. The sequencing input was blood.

The CDR3 DNA sequence: TGTGCCAGCAGCTTAGGGGGACTAGCGGGAAGCACAGATACGCAGTATTTT. Protein product: CASSLGGLAGSTDTQYF. The V and J genes are TRBV7-2 and TRBJ2-3; 13 positions agree with TRBD2. CDR1 is SGHTA, CDR2 FQGNSA, per germline. V shed 1 base and J 0 bases; nucleotides not matched to a gene: 1. CDR3 length equals 17 residues. Variable domain in full (rest from reference TRBV7-2 and TRBJ2-3): GAGVSQSPSNKVTEKGKDVELRCDPISGHTALYWYRQSLGQGLEFLIYFQGNSAPDKSGLPSDRFSAERTGGSVSTLTIQRTQQEDSAVYLCASSLGGLAGSTDTQYFGPGTRLTVL.